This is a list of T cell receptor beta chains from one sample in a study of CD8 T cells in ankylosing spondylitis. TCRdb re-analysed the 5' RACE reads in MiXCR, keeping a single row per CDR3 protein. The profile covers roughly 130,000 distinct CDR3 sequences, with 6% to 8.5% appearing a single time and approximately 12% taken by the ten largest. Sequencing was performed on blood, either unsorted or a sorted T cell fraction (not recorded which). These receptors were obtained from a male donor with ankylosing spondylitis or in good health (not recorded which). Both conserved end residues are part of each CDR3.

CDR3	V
CASSPPYRRRNSNTDTQYF	TRBV18
CSARHPTKPQHTDTQYF	TRBV20-1
CASSLDRPDLAFF	TRBV12-3/TRBV12-4
CASSSSLETQYF	TRBV7-2
CASSLETGETDTQYF	TRBV7-9
CSARPTGMRENTEAFF	TRBV20-1
CSVFPRDSQETQYF	TRBV29-1
CASSIQQGVQFF	TRBV7-9
CSARDPSSIAGELFF	TRBV20-1
CASSLLASGRINTGELFF	TRBV5-1
CSARGTGDTYEQYF	TRBV20-1
CASSAYVAGGPSGELFF	TRBV9
CASTQTTGEAFF	TRBV5-4
CASSYDRQGTGAFF	TRBV7-6
CSAQTGRDLLLSDGYTF	TRBV20-1
CAISPRADPITDTQYF	TRBV10-3
CASSLLSGNTIYF	TRBV7-6
CSVGLSGNTEAFF	TRBV29-1
CASSPRLRESGAKTQYF	TRBV7-2
CASSIRDRATQPQHF	TRBV19
CSVETGLAGGGEQFF	TRBV29-1
CASSRTIYNEQFF	TRBV6-1
CASSLGLPRSGANVLTF	TRBV5-1
CASSRAGIGGELFF	TRBV7-8
CASSQLQGARDTQYF	TRBV5-1
CASSPGTSSDETQYF	TRBV5-6
CASSPTGTGGRAFF	TRBV12-3/TRBV12-4
CSAGDHLGQTLNYGYTF	TRBV20-1
CASSPDRVNEQYF	TRBV7-2
CASSLVVGFTGELFF	TRBV7-2
CSAGARTYEQYF	TRBV20-1
CSVDSAGRETQYF	TRBV29-1
CASSLEGDSTYEQYF	TRBV5-1
CASSGPGTGSEQFF	TRBV5-1
CASSVGEGLGGYTF	TRBV9
CSARGFAGASYNEQFF	TRBV20-1
CASSLNSMGTGELFF	TRBV27
CASSFGSKSSYNSPLHF	TRBV7-9
CSAPGRTNTGELFF	TRBV20-1
CASSFSGTPNTEAFF	TRBV5-1
CASSLELAATGELFF	TRBV5-1
CASISSERSYNEQFF	TRBV19
CASSPLGSPISEQYF	TRBV9
CASSDNVASGNNEQFF	TRBV6-4
CASSLGYGRDTDTQYF	TRBV7-9